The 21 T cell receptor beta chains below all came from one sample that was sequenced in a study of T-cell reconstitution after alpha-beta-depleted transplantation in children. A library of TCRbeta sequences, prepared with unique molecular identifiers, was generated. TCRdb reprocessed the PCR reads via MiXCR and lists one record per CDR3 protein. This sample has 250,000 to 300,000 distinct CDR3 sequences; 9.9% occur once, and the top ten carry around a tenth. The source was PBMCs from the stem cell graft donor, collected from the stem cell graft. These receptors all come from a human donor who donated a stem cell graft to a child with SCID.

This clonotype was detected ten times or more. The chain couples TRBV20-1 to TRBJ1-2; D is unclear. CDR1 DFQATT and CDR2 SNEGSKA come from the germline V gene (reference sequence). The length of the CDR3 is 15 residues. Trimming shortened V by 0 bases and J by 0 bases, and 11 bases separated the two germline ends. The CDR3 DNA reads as TGCAGTGCTAGAGATCCCAAGGAGACTAACTATGGCTACACCTTC. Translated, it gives CSARDPKETNYGYTF.

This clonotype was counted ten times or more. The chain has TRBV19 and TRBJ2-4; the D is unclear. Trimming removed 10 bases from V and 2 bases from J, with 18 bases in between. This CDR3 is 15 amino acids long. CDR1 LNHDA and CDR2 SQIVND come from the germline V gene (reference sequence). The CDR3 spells CATGDVLTSKNIQYF. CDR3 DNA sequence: TGTGCCACCGGTGACGTCCTTACTTCCAAAAACATTCAGTACTTC.

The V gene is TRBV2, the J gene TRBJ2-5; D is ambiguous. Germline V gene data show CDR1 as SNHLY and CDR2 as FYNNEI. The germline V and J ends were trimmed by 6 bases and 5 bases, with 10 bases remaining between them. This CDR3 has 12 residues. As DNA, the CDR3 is TGTGCCAGCAGAGCCAATGGGGAGACCCAGTACTTC. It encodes CASRANGETQYF.

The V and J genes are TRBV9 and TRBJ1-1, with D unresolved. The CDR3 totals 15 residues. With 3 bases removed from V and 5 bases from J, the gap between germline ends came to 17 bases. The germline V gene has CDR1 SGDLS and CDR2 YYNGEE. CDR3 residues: CASSAGAAGRTEAFF. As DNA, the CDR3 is TGTGCCAGCAGCGCGGGCGCGGCCGGGAGGACTGAAGCTTTCTTT.

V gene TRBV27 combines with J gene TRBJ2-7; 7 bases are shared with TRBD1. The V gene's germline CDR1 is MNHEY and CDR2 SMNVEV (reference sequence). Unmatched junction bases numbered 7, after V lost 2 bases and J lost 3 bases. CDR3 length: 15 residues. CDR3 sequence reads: CASSLQQGPVYEQYF. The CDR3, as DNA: TGTGCCAGCAGTTTACAACAGGGGCCGGTCTACGAGCAGTACTTC.

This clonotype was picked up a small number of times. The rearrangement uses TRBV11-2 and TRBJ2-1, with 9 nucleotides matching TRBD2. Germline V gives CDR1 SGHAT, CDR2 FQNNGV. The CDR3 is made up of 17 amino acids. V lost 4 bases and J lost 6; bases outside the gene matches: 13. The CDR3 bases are TGTGCCAGCAGCTCCCTCGGAATAGCGGGGGACCCCAATGAGCAGTTCTTC. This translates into CASSSLGIAGDPNEQFF.

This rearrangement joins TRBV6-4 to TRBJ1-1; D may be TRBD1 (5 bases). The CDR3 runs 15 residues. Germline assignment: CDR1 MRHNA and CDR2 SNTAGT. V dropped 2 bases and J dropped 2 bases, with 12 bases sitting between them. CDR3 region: CASSDLGTANTEAFF. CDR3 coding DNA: TGTGCCAGCAGTGACCTAGGGACGGCCAACACTGAAGCTTTCTTT.

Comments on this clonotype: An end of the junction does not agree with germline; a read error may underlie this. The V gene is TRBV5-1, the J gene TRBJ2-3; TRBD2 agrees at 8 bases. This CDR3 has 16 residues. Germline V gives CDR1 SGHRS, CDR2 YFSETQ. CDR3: CDSSLSGGLYTDTQYF. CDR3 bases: TGCGACAGCAGCTTGTCGGGGGGGCTTTACACAGATACGCAGTATTTT.

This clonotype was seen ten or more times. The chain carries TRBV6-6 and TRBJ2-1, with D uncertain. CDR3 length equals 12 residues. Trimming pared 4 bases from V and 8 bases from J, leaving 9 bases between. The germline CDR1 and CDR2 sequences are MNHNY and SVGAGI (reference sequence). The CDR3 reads CASSSHNDEQFF. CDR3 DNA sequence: TGTGCCAGCAGTTCCCATAACGATGAGCAGTTCTTC.

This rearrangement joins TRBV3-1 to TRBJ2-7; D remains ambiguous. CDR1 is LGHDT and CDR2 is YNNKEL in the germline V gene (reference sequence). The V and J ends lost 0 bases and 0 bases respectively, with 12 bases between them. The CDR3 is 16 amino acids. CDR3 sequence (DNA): TGTGCCAGCAGCCAAGAAAGGAGCCAGACCTCCTACGAGCAGTACTTC. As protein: CASSQERSQTSYEQYF.

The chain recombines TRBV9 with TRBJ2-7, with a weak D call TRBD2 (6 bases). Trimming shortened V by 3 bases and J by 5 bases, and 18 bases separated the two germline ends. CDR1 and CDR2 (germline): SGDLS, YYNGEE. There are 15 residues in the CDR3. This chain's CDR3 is CASSGHGTPTDEQYF. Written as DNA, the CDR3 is TGTGCCAGCAGCGGACACGGGACTCCAACCGACGAGCAGTACTTC.

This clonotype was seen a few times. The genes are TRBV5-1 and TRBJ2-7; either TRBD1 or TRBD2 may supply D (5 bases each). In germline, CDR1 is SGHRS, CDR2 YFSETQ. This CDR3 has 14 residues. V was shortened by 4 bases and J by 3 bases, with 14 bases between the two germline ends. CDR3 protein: CASSLRGADYEQYF. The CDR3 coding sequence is TGCGCCAGCAGCCTGAGAGGGGCCGACTACGAGCAGTACTTC.

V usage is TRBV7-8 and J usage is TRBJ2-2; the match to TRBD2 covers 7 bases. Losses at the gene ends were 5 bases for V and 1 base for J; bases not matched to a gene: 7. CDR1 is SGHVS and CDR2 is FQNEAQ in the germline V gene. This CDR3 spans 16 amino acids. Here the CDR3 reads CASSPTSVGNTGELFF. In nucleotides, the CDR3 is TGTGCCAGCAGCCCAACTAGCGTAGGGAACACCGGGGAGCTGTTTTTT.

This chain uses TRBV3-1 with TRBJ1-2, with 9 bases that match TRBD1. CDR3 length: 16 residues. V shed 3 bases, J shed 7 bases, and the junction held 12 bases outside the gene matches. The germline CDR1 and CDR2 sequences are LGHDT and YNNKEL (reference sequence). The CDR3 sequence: CASSQETGGVQAGYTF. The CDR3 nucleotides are TGTGCCAGCAGCCAGGAAACAGGGGGCGTACAGGCTGGCTACACCTTC.

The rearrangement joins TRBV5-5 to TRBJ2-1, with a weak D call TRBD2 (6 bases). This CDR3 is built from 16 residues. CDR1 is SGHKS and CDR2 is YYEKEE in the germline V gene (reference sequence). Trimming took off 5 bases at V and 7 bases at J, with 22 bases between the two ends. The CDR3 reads CASRTTAPPGRNEQFF. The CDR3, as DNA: TGTGCCAGCAGGACGACGGCTCCTCCGGGGAGGAATGAGCAGTTCTTC. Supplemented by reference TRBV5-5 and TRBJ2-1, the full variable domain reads DAGVTQSPTHLIKTRGQQVTLRCSPISGHKSVSWYQQVLGQGPQFIFQYYEKEERGRGNFPDRFSARQFPNYSSELNVNALLLGDSALYLCASRTTAPPGRNEQFFGPGTRLTVL.

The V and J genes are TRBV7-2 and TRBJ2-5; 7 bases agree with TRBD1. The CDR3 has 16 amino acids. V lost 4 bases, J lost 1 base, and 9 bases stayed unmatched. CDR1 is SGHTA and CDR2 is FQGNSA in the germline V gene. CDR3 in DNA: TGTGCCAGCAGCTACGGGACAGACTACTCCCAAGAGACCCAGTACTTC. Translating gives CASSYGTDYSQETQYF.

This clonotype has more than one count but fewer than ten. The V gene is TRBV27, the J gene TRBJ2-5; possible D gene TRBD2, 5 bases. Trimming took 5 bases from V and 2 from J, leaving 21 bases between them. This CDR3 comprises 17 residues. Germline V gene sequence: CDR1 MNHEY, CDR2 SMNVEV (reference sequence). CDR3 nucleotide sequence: TGTGCCAGCAGTCCTAGGTTTAGGGTAGAGGGTCAAGAGACCCAGTACTTC. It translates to CASSPRFRVEGQETQYF.

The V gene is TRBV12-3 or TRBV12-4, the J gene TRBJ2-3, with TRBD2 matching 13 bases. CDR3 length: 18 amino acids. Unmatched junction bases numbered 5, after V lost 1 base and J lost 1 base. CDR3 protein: CASSLEGLAGTGTDTQYF. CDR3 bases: TGTGCCAGCAGTTTAGAGGGACTAGCGGGGACCGGCACAGATACGCAGTATTTT.

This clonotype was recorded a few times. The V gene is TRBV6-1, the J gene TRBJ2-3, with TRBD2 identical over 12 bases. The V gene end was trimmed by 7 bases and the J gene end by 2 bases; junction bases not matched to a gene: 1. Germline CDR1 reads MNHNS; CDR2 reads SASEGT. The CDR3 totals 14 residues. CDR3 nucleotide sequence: TGTGCCAGCACTAGCGGGGGGGCCACAGATACGCAGTATTTT. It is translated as CASTSGGATDTQYF.

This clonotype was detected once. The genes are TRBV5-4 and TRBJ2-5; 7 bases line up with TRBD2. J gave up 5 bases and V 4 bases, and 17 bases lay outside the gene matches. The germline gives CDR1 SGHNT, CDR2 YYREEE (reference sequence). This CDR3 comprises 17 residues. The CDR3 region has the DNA TGTGCCAGCAGCCCCCCCGAGGGGAGGGGCCGGGGGGAGACCCAGTACTTC. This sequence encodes CASSPPEGRGRGETQYF.

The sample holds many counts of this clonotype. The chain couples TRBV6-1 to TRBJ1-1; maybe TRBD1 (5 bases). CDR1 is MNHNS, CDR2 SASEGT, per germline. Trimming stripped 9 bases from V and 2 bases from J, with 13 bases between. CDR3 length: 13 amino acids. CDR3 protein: CASSERGNTEAFF. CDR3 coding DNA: TGTGCCAGTTCAGAGAGGGGAAACACTGAAGCTTTCTTT.